The source of this T cell receptor (beta chain) is a study of blood T cell repertoires in COVID-19. Across the study: Collection of acute and convalescent COVID-19 samples took place in the United States, Italy and Spain.

Followed longitudinally, the Seattle patients had been enrolled during active infection. Germline values: CDR1 SGHTA, CDR2 FQGNSA. Deletions cut 6 bases from V and 2 bases from J, with 12 bases between. The CDR3 has 14 amino acids. This table comes from immunoSEQ multiplex PCR, and its TCRdb copy is limited to in-frame clones, with some not included. Among a few hundred thousand clones listed, more than 85% were seen once. The chain recombines TRBV7-2 with TRBJ2-3, with D perhaps matching TRBD2 (6 bases). This TCR came from a person under 35 with COVID-19, enrolled during active disease. The sequencing sample was made of peripheral blood. CDR3 region: CASREGLHTDTQYF. In nucleotides, the CDR3 is TGTGCCAGCAGGGAGGGACTCCACACAGATACGCAGTATTTT. The full variable domain, completed using reference TRBV7-2 and TRBJ2-3, is GAGVSQSPSNKVTEKGKDVELRCDPISGHTALYWYRQSLGQGLEFLIYFQGNSAPDKSGLPSDRFSAERTGGSVSTLTIQRTQQEDSAVYLCASREGLHTDTQYFGPGTRLTVL.